This TCR beta chain was identified in a study of T cells of healthy individuals. V dropped 6 bases and J dropped 4 bases, with 12 bases sitting between them. Germline values: CDR1 MDHEN, CDR2 SYDVKM. This CDR3 is built from 13 residues. One entry per CDR3 protein results from TCRdb running MiXCR on the 5' RACE reads. The table records roughly 87,000 distinct CDR3 sequences, 17% of them present only once. The clonotype was recovered from a human donor in good health. The chain employs TRBV28 and TRBJ1-2; no reliable D call. CDR3 protein: CASRVGKPYGYTF. In DNA, the CDR3 is TGTGCCAGCAGGGTAGGGAAGCCCTATGGCTACACCTTC.